This T cell receptor beta chain was retrieved from a study of T cell responses to AZD1222 COVID-19 vaccine. Study-wide points: CD4 TCRs associated with vaccination spanned spike, dominating at 160-218 and 743-854. A mostly white British donor set with more females was recruited, and clonal diversity was possibly underestimated.

CDR1 is SGHRS and CDR2 is YFSETQ in the germline V gene. V lost 2 bases, J lost 6 bases, and 16 bases lay in between. The CDR3 has 15 amino acids. As to this clone: Antigen specificity is unknown.

Here immunoSEQ multiplex PCR was the method, and the copy in TCRdb shows in-frame clones only, minus some. The sample carries roughly 91,000 clones, 90% recorded once. The sequences come from peripheral blood, collected on day 0 of AZD1222 vaccination. The sequence was collected from an adult in good health. This sequence joins TRBV5-1 and TRBJ2-3; perhaps TRBD1 as D (5 bases). The CDR3 loop reads CASSFTQAYRDTQYF. CDR3 coding DNA: TGCGCCAGCAGCTTCACACAGGCTTATCGCGATACGCAGTATTTT.